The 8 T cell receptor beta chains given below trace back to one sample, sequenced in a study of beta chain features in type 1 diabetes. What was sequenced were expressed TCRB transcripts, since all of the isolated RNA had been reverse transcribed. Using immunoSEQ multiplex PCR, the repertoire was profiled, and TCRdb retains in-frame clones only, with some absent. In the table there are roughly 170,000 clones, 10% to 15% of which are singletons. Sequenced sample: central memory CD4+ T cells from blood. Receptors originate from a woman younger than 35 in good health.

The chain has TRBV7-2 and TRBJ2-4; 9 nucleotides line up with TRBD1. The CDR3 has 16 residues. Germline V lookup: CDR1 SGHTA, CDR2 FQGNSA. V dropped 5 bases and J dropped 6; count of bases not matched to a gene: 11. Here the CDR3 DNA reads TGTGCCAGCAGCCTACATCCGGGACAGGGAGGAAACATTCAGTACTTC. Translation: CASSLHPGQGGNIQYF.

The CDR3 spells CASSQGQEYNEQFF. CDR3 DNA: TGTGCCAGCAGCCAGGGACAGGAGTACAATGAGCAGTTCTTC. The chain employs TRBV4-2 and TRBJ2-1, with TRBD1 identical over 8 bases. The CDR3 is 14 residues long. CDR1 and CDR2 (germline): LGHNA, YNFKEQ. Trimming cost V 3 bases and J 4 bases; bases outside gene matches: 2.

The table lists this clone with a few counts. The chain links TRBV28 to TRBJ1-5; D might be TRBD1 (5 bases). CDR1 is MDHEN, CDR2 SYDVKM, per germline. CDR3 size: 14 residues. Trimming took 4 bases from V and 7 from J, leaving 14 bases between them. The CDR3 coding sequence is TGTGCCAGCAGTTATTTGGGGGGATACCAGCCCCAGCATTTT. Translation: CASSYLGGYQPQHF.

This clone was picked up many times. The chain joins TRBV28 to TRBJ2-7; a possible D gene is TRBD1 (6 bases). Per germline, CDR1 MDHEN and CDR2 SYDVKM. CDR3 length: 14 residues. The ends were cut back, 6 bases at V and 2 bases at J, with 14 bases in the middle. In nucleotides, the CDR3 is TGTGCCAGCAGCTCCAGACAGGCCCCCTACGAGCAGTACTTC. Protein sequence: CASSSRQAPYEQYF.

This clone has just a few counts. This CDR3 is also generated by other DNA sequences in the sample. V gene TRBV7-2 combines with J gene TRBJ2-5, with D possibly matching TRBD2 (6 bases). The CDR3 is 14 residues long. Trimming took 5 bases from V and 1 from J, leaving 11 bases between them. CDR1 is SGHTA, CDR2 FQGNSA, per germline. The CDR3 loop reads CASSPGLRQETQYF. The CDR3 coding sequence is TGTGCCAGCAGCCCGGGACTCCGCCAAGAGACCCAGTACTTC.

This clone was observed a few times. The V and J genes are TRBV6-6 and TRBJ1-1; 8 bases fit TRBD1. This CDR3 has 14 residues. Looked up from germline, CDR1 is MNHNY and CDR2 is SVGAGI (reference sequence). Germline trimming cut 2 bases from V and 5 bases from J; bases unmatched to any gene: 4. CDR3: CASSYPDRVTEAFF. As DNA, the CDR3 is TGTGCCAGCAGTTACCCGGACAGGGTTACTGAAGCTTTCTTT.

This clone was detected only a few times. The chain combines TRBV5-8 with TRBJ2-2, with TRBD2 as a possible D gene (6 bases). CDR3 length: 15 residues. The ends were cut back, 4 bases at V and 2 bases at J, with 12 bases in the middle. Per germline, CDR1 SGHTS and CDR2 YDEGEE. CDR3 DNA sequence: TGTGCCAGCAGCCAGGGACTGCCAAACACCGGGGAGCTGTTTTTT. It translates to CASSQGLPNTGELFF.

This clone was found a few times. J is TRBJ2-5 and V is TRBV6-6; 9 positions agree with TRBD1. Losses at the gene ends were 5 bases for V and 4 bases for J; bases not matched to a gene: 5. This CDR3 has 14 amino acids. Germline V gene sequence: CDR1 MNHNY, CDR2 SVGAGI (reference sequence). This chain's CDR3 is CASSGTGRRETQYF. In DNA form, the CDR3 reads TGTGCCAGCAGTGGGACAGGGAGACGAGAGACCCAGTACTTC.